The 11 T cell receptor beta chains below all came from one sample that was sequenced in a study of cytomegalovirus exposure and HLA in healthy donors. It was with 60 Vbeta and 13 Jbeta primers that the PCR ran. Measured with immunoSEQ multiplex PCR; TCRdb has only the in-frame clones, and not every one. The data contain approximately 120,000 clones, 81% of them singletons. Sequencing was done on a sample of PBMCs. The receptors were gathered from a woman in her twenties or thirties in good health and CMV-seronegative.

This rearrangement joins TRBV20-1 to TRBJ1-1; D not certain. The V end was cut by 2 bases, the J end by 6 bases, with 7 bases between. The CDR3 sequence is 11 residues long. Germline V gene sequence: CDR1 DFQATT, CDR2 SNEGSKA (reference sequence). CDR3 in DNA: TGCAGTGCTAGACCCGGGTCTGAAGCTTTCTTT. Protein product: CSARPGSEAFF.

CDR3 nucleotide sequence: TGTGCCAGCAGCCCCGAGTTCTCCGATACGCAGTATTTT. Amino acids: CASSPEFSDTQYF. The chain carries TRBV7-2 and TRBJ2-3; no clear D gene. V lost 5 bases and J lost 6, with 12 bases in between. The CDR3 is made up of 13 amino acids. Germline loops: CDR1 SGHTA, CDR2 FQGNSA.

The V call is TRBV5-1, the J call TRBJ1-3; 8 bases align to TRBD1. The V and J ends lost 5 bases and 3 bases, in that order; junction bases with no gene match: 4. The CDR3 sequence is 14 residues long. Looked up from germline, CDR1 is SGHRS and CDR2 is YFSETQ. The CDR3 DNA reads as TGCGCCAGCAGGACAGGGGTCGATGGAAACACCATATATTTT. It encodes CASRTGVDGNTIYF.

The genes are TRBV6-5 and TRBJ2-7, with 12 bases aligning to TRBD2. In germline, CDR1 is MNHEY, CDR2 SVGAGI. There are 15 residues in the CDR3. V lost 6 bases to trimming and J lost 2 bases; unmatched junction nucleotides: 5. CDR3 nucleotide sequence: TGTGCCAGCAGAGAACTAGCGGGAGGACCCTACGAGCAGTACTTC. As protein: CASRELAGGPYEQYF.

The chain carries TRBV9 and TRBJ2-2; 14 bases are a match to TRBD2. V lost 5 bases and J lost 7; bases outside the gene matches: 10. Germline V gives CDR1 SGDLS, CDR2 YYNGEE. The CDR3 totals 17 residues. The CDR3 loop is CASSMSGTSGSLGELFF. The CDR3 DNA follows: TGTGCCAGCAGTATGTCCGGGACTAGCGGGAGTCTCGGGGAGCTGTTTTTT.

The chain uses TRBV7-2 and TRBJ2-3; 7 nucleotides agree with TRBD1. The germline CDR1 and CDR2 sequences are SGHTA and FQGNSA. The CDR3 has 15 amino acids. V dropped 2 bases and J dropped 4; count of bases not matched to a gene: 6. The DNA of the CDR3 is TGTGCCAGCAGCTTACAGACAGGGTCAGCAGATACGCAGTATTTT. It translates to CASSLQTGSADTQYF.

J is TRBJ2-1 and V is TRBV5-1; 8 positions agree with TRBD1. The CDR3 consists of 14 residues. The junction had 10 bases not matched to a gene; V was cut back by 7 bases and J by 7 bases. Germline-derived CDR1 and CDR2 are SGHRS and YFSETQ. The chain's CDR3 is CASGDRGRRNEQFF. CDR3 nucleotides: TGCGCCAGCGGAGACAGGGGAAGGAGGAATGAGCAGTTCTTC. The full variable domain, rest sourced from reference TRBV5-1 and TRBJ2-1, is KAGVTQTPRYLIKTRGQQVTLSCSPISGHRSVSWYQQTPGQGLQFLFEYFSETQRNKGNFPGRFSGRQFSNSRSEMNVSTLELGDSALYLCASGDRGRRNEQFFGPGTRLTVL.

This sequence joins TRBV21-1 and TRBJ2-7; whether TRBD2, the table's D call, matches the DNA was not checked. TRBV21-1 is a pseudogene locus. The CDR3 spans 20 residues. Here the CDR3 reads CASSKALGHPWKTSGYEQYF. The CDR3 nucleotides are TGTGCCAGCAGCAAAGCGCTAGGGCACCCATGGAAGACTAGCGGATACGAGCAGTACTTC.

V gene TRBV15 combines with J gene TRBJ2-3; TRBD2 aligns across 10 bases. This CDR3 is built from 19 residues. Germline V CDR1 and CDR2: LNHNV, YYDKDF (reference sequence). V trimming: 0 bases; J trimming: 11 bases; junction bases outside the gene matches: 20. The CDR3 DNA is TGTGCCACCAGCAGAGATGGCCCTAATACTAGCGGGGCCCGTTACGGGCAGTATTTT. Translated: CATSRDGPNTSGARYGQYF. The full variable domain, its missing parts supplied by reference TRBV15 and TRBJ2-3, is DAMVIQNPRYQVTQFGKPVTLSCSQTLNHNVMYWYQQKSSQAPKLLFHYYDKDFNNEADTPDNFQSRRPNTSFCFLDIRSPGLGDTAMYLCATSRDGPNTSGARYGQYFGPGTRLTVL.

The chain employs TRBV5-4 and TRBJ2-3, with D tentatively TRBD2 (6 bases). Germline V gene sequence: CDR1 SGHNT, CDR2 YYREEE (reference sequence). V lost 4 bases and J 10 bases, leaving 19 bases between the germline ends. The CDR3 has 14 residues. The CDR3 protein is CASSLGADSGAQYF. For the CDR3, the DNA is TGTGCCAGCAGCCTCGGCGCTGATTCGGGGGCGCAGTATTTT. The full variable domain, in which reference TRBV5-4 and TRBJ2-3 provide the parts outside the CDR3, is ETGVTQSPTHLIKTRGQQVTLRCSSQSGHNTVSWYQQALGQGPQFIFQYYREEENGRGNFPPRFSGLQFPNYSSELNVNALELDDSALYLCASSLGADSGAQYFGPGTRLTVL.

This rearrangement joins TRBV7-8 to TRBJ2-1; D may be TRBD2 (6 bases). Germline values: CDR1 SGHVS, CDR2 FQNEAQ. V dropped 5 bases and J dropped 10 bases, with 21 bases sitting between them. This CDR3 spans 15 amino acids. CDR3 sequence reads: CASSTRDSGLAEQFF. DNA for the CDR3: TGTGCCAGCAGCACCCGGGATAGCGGCCTCGCGGAGCAGTTCTTC.